A selection of T cell receptor beta chains follows, all from one sample in a study of shared clonotypes between healthy human individuals. Method: immunoSEQ multiplex PCR; TCRdb's copy keeps in-frame clones and lacks some. The table includes about 1 million clones, roughly 70% detected once. Material for sequencing was memory CD4+ T cells sorted from blood. The receptors shown here come from a man aged 18 to 30 in good health. The CDR3 runs from the conserved cysteine through the conserved F or W. Each record gives: J gene, V gene, CDR3 protein.

>TRBJ1-6|TRBV19
CASSMRNSPLHF
>TRBJ2-3|TRBV6-5
CASSGTSRDTQYF
>TRBJ1-2|TRBV6-1
CASSELGQPSVYGYTF
>TRBJ2-7|TRBV18
CASSPAGTVSYEQYF
>TRBJ1-5|TRBV19
CASSMPPWASSNQPQHF
>TRBJ2-7|TRBV29-1
CSVAAGTGGSYEQYF
>TRBJ2-7|TRBV11-2
CASSPHRGGTVGEQYF
>TRBJ2-7|TRBV10-2
CASSERFRAGSSAYEQYF
>TRBJ2-2|TRBV5-4
CASSSIAGSGELFF
>TRBJ1-3|TRBV10-1
CASSESRFAGNTIYF
>TRBJ1-3|TRBV7-2
CASSLPTASGNTIYF
>TRBJ1-2|TRBV29-1
CSAKGQNYGYTF
>TRBJ2-5|TRBV19
CASSRFGETQYF
>TRBJ1-2|TRBV14
CASSQEPLGYTF
>TRBJ1-3|TRBV28
CASSQTGGDNTIYF
>TRBJ2-7|TRBV11-1
CASSLNGLGSYEQYF
>TRBJ1-2|TRBV2
CASSVNYGYTF
>TRBJ2-7|TRBV5-1
CASSPGTKSSYEQYF
>TRBJ1-1|TRBV27
CASSLSNWGSEAFF
>TRBJ1-2|TRBV5-5
CASSLVDRATNYGYTF
>TRBJ2-7|TRBV6-5
CASTAPSGSYGQYF
>TRBJ2-7|TRBV10-2
CASTSGGAYEQYF
>TRBJ1-2|TRBV2
CASSEEGRGYTF
>TRBJ2-3|TRBV4-1
CASSQGYGGVTDTQYF
>TRBJ1-4|TRBV5-1
CASSKDREKLFF
>TRBJ1-5|TRBV6-1
CASSELPPNQPQHF
>TRBJ1-5|TRBV19
CASTGEAQPQHF
>TRBJ2-1|TRBV29-1
CSVRTLSSYNEQFF
>TRBJ1-2|TRBV2
CASSDGASYGYTF
>TRBJ2-7|TRBV4-3
CASSQDGSNGFPYEQYF
>TRBJ2-7|TRBV7-9
CASSSVAGTSGLYEQYF
>TRBJ2-3|TRBV10-1
CASSQWSGSDTQYF
>TRBJ2-7|TRBV11-2
CASSPLWGQSSYEQYF
>TRBJ1-1|TRBV6-5
CASFLLGSGTEAFF
>TRBJ1-1|TRBV5-1
CASSLEGFEAFF
>TRBJ2-1|TRBV7-2
CASAFYGSYNEQFF
>TRBJ2-1|TRBV7-2
CASSYTGGPYNEQFF
>TRBJ2-7|TRBV6-1
CASSEGTGWVGEQYF
>TRBJ1-4|TRBV4-3
CASSPGTGGRANEKLFF
>TRBJ1-5|TRBV18
CASSPQPEGTAQHF
>TRBJ1-5|TRBV4-3
CASSIFRGANQPQHF
>TRBJ1-1|TRBV7-8
CASSFQYSNTEAFF
>TRBJ2-5|TRBV28
CASSPRRWDRGQETQYF
>TRBJ1-5|TRBV18
CASSPLGSVNQPQHF
>TRBJ2-7|TRBV5-1
CASSRALGLKSYEQYF
>TRBJ2-2|TRBV29-1
CSVEMETGELFF
>TRBJ2-7|TRBV6-1
CASIRPPDEQYF
>TRBJ2-1|TRBV11-2
CASSSPQFF
>TRBJ1-1|TRBV7-9
CASSLAGTGGMTFF
>TRBJ2-3|TRBV29-1
CSSRQITDTQYF
>TRBJ2-2|TRBV2
CASSVQGELFF
>TRBJ2-7|TRBV5-1
CASSTGQGTSYEQYF
>TRBJ1-5|TRBV5-1
CASSLTGAHQPQHF
>TRBJ2-5|TRBV2
CASHSGVETQYF
>TRBJ1-1|TRBV18
CASSPPTTGQGTEAFF
>TRBJ1-1|TRBV29-1
CSGSGGNTEAFF
>TRBJ2-5|TRBV5-6
CASSLDPGEEETQYF
>TRBJ1-2|TRBV27
CASSFRRDRDYYGYTF
>TRBJ1-2|TRBV27
CASSPLEAGKHYGYTF